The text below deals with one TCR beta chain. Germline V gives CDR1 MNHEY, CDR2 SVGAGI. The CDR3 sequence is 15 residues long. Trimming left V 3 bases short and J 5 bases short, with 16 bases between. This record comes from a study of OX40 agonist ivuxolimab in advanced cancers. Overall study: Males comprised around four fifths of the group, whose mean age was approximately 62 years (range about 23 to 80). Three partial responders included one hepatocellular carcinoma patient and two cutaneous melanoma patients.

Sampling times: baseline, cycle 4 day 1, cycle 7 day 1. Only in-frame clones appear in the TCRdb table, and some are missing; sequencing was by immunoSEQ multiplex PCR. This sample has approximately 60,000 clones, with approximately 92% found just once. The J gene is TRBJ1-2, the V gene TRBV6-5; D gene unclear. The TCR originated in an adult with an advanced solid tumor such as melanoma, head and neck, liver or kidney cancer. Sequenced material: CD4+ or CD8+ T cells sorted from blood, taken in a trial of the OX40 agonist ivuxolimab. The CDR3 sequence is CASSYLPTVLYGYTF. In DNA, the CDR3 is TGTGCCAGCAGTTATTTACCGACGGTCCTATATGGCTACACCTTC.